This TCR beta chain is from a study of regulatory T cells in long-lasting Graves disease. V was pared by 2 bases and J by 5 bases, with 16 bases between. The CDR3 length is 15 residues. From germline, CDR1 is SGHAT and CDR2 FQNNGV. The time point is: newly diagnosed GD, antithyroid drugs for less than 3 months. The authors made the TCR library using RNA they extracted from PBMCs. According to the study, TCR beta libraries were built with iRepertoire HTBI primers and CDR3-region Arm-PCR. TCRdb re-analysed the multiplex PCR reads in MiXCR, keeping a single row per CDR3 protein. The sample lists approximately 310,000 distinct CDR3 sequences, 15% to 20% seen once, with roughly 40% in the top ten. The sample holds one count of this clonotype.

V is TRBV11-2 and J is TRBJ2-7, with D possibly TRBD2 on 7 matching bases. This TCR derives from a female donor with Graves disease. Sequencing used peripheral blood mononuclear cells (PBMCs), obtained at new diagnosis, from a patient treated with antithyroid drugs. CDR3 loop: CASSLSGKWGHEQYF. In DNA, the CDR3 is TGTGCCAGCAGCTTAAGCGGGAAGTGGGGGCACGAGCAGTACTTC.